Here is one T cell receptor beta chain with its context. Its matching antigen is unknown. Other DNA sequences in the sample encode the same CDR3. These data come from a study of graft-versus-host responses after intestinal transplantation. Clones were sequenced by immunoSEQ multiplex PCR, and TCRdb holds only the in-frame ones, with some missing. The sample comprises over 100,000 clones, 90% to 95% of which are singletons, and around 1% rests with the top ten. The CDR3 has 14 amino acids. Germline assignment: CDR1 LGHNA and CDR2 YSLEER. V lost 6 bases and J lost 3; bases outside the gene matches: 6. The receptor was isolated from a human donor who was the organ donor for an intestinal transplant. The V and J genes are TRBV4-3 and TRBJ2-7; 9 bases map to TRBD1. Material: unstimulated CD8+ T cells sorted from spleen or lymph node cells, obtained before transplant. The CDR3 coding sequence is TGCGCCAGCAGTCCCGGGACAGGGAGCTACGAGCAGTACTTC. Translating it yields CASSPGTGSYEQYF.